A single sample gave rise to the 28 T cell receptor beta chains below, sequenced in a study of identical twins. TCRdb redid the calling of the 5' RACE reads with MiXCR, one entry per CDR3 protein. Here the sample spans about 660,000 distinct CDR3 sequences, roughly 8% being singletons. These data also formed part of another study, on yellow fever vaccine responses in identical twins.

Material: PBMCs. The origin of the receptors is a woman under 30 in good health.

The table lists this clonotype with many counts. The gene calls are TRBV29-1 and TRBJ2-5; 12 bases match TRBD2. The CDR3 sequence is 12 residues long. CDR1 and CDR2 from the germline V gene are SQVTM and ANQGSEA. With 3 bases clipped from V and 12 bases from J, the junction kept 5 bases outside the gene matches. The CDR3 protein is CSVESSGREEYF. CDR3 nucleotide sequence: TGCAGCGTTGAGTCTAGCGGGAGGGAAGAGTACTTC. The full variable domain, with the rest looked up from reference TRBV29-1 and TRBJ2-5, is SAVISQKPSRDICQRGTSLTIQCQVDSQVTMMFWYRQQPGQSLTLIATANQGSEATYESGFVIDKFPISRPNLTFSTLTVSNMSPEDSSIYLCSVESSGREEYFGPGTRLLVL.

This chain joins TRBV5-1 and TRBJ2-1; 14 bases match TRBD2. This CDR3 region has 16 residues. Germline V gene data show CDR1 as SGHRS and CDR2 as YFSETQ. Unmatched junction bases numbered 6, after V lost 3 bases and J lost 7 bases. CDR3 region: CASSWGLAGVGNEQFF. In DNA form, the CDR3 reads TGCGCCAGCAGCTGGGGACTAGCGGGAGTAGGAAATGAGCAGTTCTTC.

This clonotype was counted only a few times. The CDR3 DNA sequence: TGCAGTGCTAGAGATCTATTACCCTACGAGCAGTACTTC. Protein sequence: CSARDLLPYEQYF. This rearrangement joins TRBV20-1 to TRBJ2-7, with D unresolved. Per the germline V gene, CDR1 is DFQATT and CDR2 is SNEGSKA (reference sequence). V was cut by 0 bases and J by 2 bases, with 8 bases left in between. This CDR3 comprises 13 residues.

The V gene is TRBV20-1, the J gene TRBJ1-5; 7 nucleotides line up with TRBD1. CDR1 and CDR2 from the germline V gene are DFQATT and SNEGSKA (reference sequence). V lost 4 bases and J lost 5; bases outside the gene matches: 5. The CDR3 spans 13 residues. CDR3 protein: CSATTGVHQPQHF. The CDR3 bases are TGCAGTGCTACCACAGGGGTACATCAGCCCCAGCATTTT.

This clonotype has more than one count but fewer than ten. The rearrangement links TRBV5-1 to TRBJ2-5; D gene unclear. The V gene lost 0 bases and the J gene lost 2 bases, with 14 bases spanning the gap. The CDR3 loop spans 16 amino acids. Germline-derived CDR1 and CDR2 are SGHRS and YFSETQ. The CDR3 region has the DNA TGCGCCAGCAGCTTGGGGCGTGCGGATGCACAAGAGACCCAGTACTTC. This sequence encodes CASSLGRADAQETQYF.

This clonotype came up many times. CDR3 in amino acids: CSVSDTPNEKLFF. CDR3 nucleotide sequence: TGCAGCGTTTCCGACACTCCTAATGAAAAACTGTTTTTT. This sequence joins TRBV29-1 and TRBJ1-4; D not certain. Germline CDR1 is SQVTM and CDR2 is ANQGSEA. The CDR3 totals 13 residues. V gave up 5 bases and J gave up 3 bases, with 10 bases separating them.

This clonotype was detected only a few times. The rearrangement links TRBV12-3 or TRBV12-4 to TRBJ1-1, with D unclear. Trimming took 6 bases from V and 1 from J, leaving 12 bases between them. There are 14 residues in the CDR3. CDR3 bases: TGTGCCAGCAGGTCCGCCGCCCCGAACACTGAAGCTTTCTTT. Amino acids: CASRSAAPNTEAFF.

This chain joins TRBV20-1 and TRBJ2-7; a possible D gene is TRBD2 (5 bases). Germline values: CDR1 DFQATT, CDR2 SNEGSKA (reference sequence). This CDR3 comprises 14 residues. V gave up 0 bases and J gave up 4 bases, with 13 bases separating them. Here the CDR3 DNA reads TGCAGTGCTAGAGATCGGAGTAGCGAGTACGAGCAGTACTTC. Protein product: CSARDRSSEYEQYF.

The V and J genes are TRBV9 and TRBJ1-4, with D perhaps TRBD1 (5 bases). V was pared by 4 bases and J by 8 bases, with 18 bases between. CDR1 is SGDLS and CDR2 is YYNGEE in the germline V gene. This CDR3 comprises 15 residues. As DNA, the CDR3 is TGTGCCAGCAGCCTAGGAGGTACAGGAGGAGAAAAACTGTTTTTT. It specifies CASSLGGTGGEKLFF. Full variable domain (remainder filled in from reference TRBV9 and TRBJ1-4): DSGVTQTPKHLITATGQRVTLRCSPRSGDLSVYWYQQSLDQGLQFLIQYYNGEERAKGNILERFSAQQFPDLHSELNLSSLELGDSALYFCASSLGGTGGEKLFFGSGTQLSVL.

This clonotype was seen only a few times. This chain joins TRBV29-1 and TRBJ1-5; TRBD1 aligns across 7 bases. The CDR3 has 13 residues. The ends lost 6 bases at V and 1 base at J; junction bases unmatched: 3. Per germline, CDR1 SQVTM and CDR2 ANQGSEA. In DNA, the CDR3 is TGCAGCGTGCCGGGACAGAGCAATCAGCCCCAGCATTTT. Translation gives CSVPGQSNQPQHF. Full variable domain (outside the CDR3, taken from reference TRBV29-1 and TRBJ1-5): SAVISQKPSRDICQRGTSLTIQCQVDSQVTMMFWYRQQPGQSLTLIATANQGSEATYESGFVIDKFPISRPNLTFSTLTVSNMSPEDSSIYLCSVPGQSNQPQHFGDGTRLSIL.

This clonotype was seen many times. The chain has TRBV7-9 and TRBJ2-7; tentatively, D is TRBD1 or TRBD2 (5 bases each). This CDR3 contains 13 residues. Deletions cut 1 base from V and 7 bases from J, with 11 bases between. Germline V lookup: CDR1 SEHNR, CDR2 FQNEAQ (reference sequence). CDR3 protein: CASSLVGVLEQYF. Here the CDR3 DNA reads TGTGCCAGCAGCTTAGTGGGGGTTCTGGAGCAGTACTTC. Filled out from reference TRBV7-9 and TRBJ2-7, the complete variable domain reads DTGVSQNPRHKITKRGQNVTFRCDPISEHNRLYWYRQTLGQGPEFLTYFQNEAQLEKSRLLSDRFSAERPKGSFSTLEIQRTEQGDSAMYLCASSLVGVLEQYFGPGTRLTVT.

V and J are TRBV7-9 and TRBJ2-2; 9 bases align to TRBD1. Germline V CDR1 and CDR2: SEHNR, FQNEAQ (reference sequence). The V segment lost 5 bases and the J segment 10 bases; nucleotides outside the gene matches: 11. CDR3 size: 15 residues. The CDR3 loop is CASSLDRGEKEELFF. The CDR3 DNA follows: TGTGCCAGCAGCCTGGACAGGGGTGAGAAGGAGGAGCTGTTTTTT.

This clonotype was counted a few times. This rearrangement joins TRBV25-1 to TRBJ2-6; D is uncertain. The CDR3 loop spans 18 amino acids. The germline V and J ends were trimmed by 6 bases and 0 bases, with 18 bases remaining between them. CDR1 is MGHDK and CDR2 is SYGVNS in the germline V gene. The CDR3 DNA reads TGTGCCAGCAGCCTAACGGGCGGAGCCTTCTCTGGGGCCAACGTCCTGACTTTC. This gives the protein CASSLTGGAFSGANVLTF.

There are a few counts of this clonotype. The chain uses TRBV20-1 and TRBJ1-2; the D is unclear. The V gene's germline CDR1 is DFQATT and CDR2 SNEGSKA (reference sequence). The CDR3 has 12 residues. Deletions cut 5 bases from V and 4 bases from J, with 11 bases between. CDR3 in amino acids: CSASAATYGYTF. CDR3 DNA sequence: TGCAGTGCTTCAGCAGCGACCTATGGCTACACCTTC.

This clonotype was seen at least ten times. The chain combines TRBV5-1 with TRBJ2-1, with 12 bases lining up with TRBD2. The germline V gene encodes CDR1 SGHRS and CDR2 YFSETQ. V lost 4 bases and J lost 4; bases outside the gene matches: 3. This CDR3 spans 15 amino acids. DNA of the CDR3: TGCGCCAGCAGCACCGGACTAGCGGGGTACAATGAGCAGTTCTTC. Protein sequence: CASSTGLAGYNEQFF.

The V gene is TRBV4-3, the J gene TRBJ2-1; no definite D call. Trimming removed 2 bases at V and 7 bases at J, with 12 bases between. This CDR3 contains 14 residues. Germline loops: CDR1 LGHNA, CDR2 YSLEER. CDR3 in amino acids: CASSQSPRLNEQFF. The CDR3 DNA is TGCGCCAGCAGCCAAAGCCCACGCTTGAATGAGCAGTTCTTC.

Only a few counts were recorded for this clonotype. This chain connects TRBV29-1 to TRBJ2-2, with D possibly being TRBD1 (5 bases). From germline, CDR1 is SQVTM and CDR2 ANQGSEA. Trimming took 5 bases from V and 1 from J, leaving 8 bases between them. The CDR3 extends over 13 amino acids. The CDR3 DNA reads as TGCAGCGTTAATACAGGGAACACCGGGGAGCTGTTTTTT. Amino acid sequence: CSVNTGNTGELFF.

This clonotype was seen a handful of times. The chain links TRBV18 to TRBJ2-1; D gene uncertain. The CDR3 runs 15 residues. CDR1 is KGHSH and CDR2 is LQKENI in the germline V gene. V dropped 0 bases and J dropped 9 bases, with 15 bases sitting between them. In DNA form, the CDR3 reads TGTGCCAGCTCACCACCGGACCCCCGGCCGCCTGAGCAGTTCTTC. This translates into CASSPPDPRPPEQFF.

The gene calls are TRBV29-1 and TRBJ2-1; no definite D call. The CDR3 runs to 12 residues. Germline loops: CDR1 SQVTM, CDR2 ANQGSEA. V gave up 6 bases and J gave up 9 bases, with 15 bases separating them. The CDR3 protein is CSVLPGDFEQFF. Here the CDR3 DNA reads TGCAGCGTCCTTCCTGGGGATTTTGAGCAGTTCTTC.

This clonotype was observed a few times. The J gene is TRBJ1-3, the V gene TRBV3-1; D not certain. In germline, CDR1 is LGHDT, CDR2 YNNKEL (reference sequence). Trimming took off 8 bases at V and 8 bases at J, with 16 bases between the two ends. The CDR3 has 13 amino acids. CDR3 protein: CASGLISLDTIYF. CDR3 sequence (DNA): TGTGCCAGCGGGCTCATCAGCCTGGACACCATATATTTT.

This clonotype turned up a few times. The V and J genes are TRBV7-9 and TRBJ2-7; TRBD1 matches at 9 bases. Germline V lookup: CDR1 SEHNR, CDR2 FQNEAQ (reference sequence). J was trimmed by 3 bases and V by 1 base; bases with no gene match: 4. CDR3 length equals 15 residues. The CDR3 region is CASSLGTGASYEQYF. The CDR3 nucleotides read TGTGCCAGCAGCTTAGGGACAGGGGCGAGCTACGAGCAGTACTTC.

The sample holds many counts of this clonotype. Germline and junction disagree at one end, which may indicate a read error. The gene calls are TRBV7-7 and TRBJ2-1; maybe TRBD2 (6 bases). Germline-derived CDR1 and CDR2 are SSHAT and FNYEAQ (reference sequence). The CDR3 is 15 residues long. The CDR3 nucleotides read TGTGCTAGCAGCTTAGCGGTCGCGGGGTACAATGAGCAGTTCTTC. The encoded protein is CASSLAVAGYNEQFF.

This clonotype was recorded at least ten times. The chain employs TRBV7-6 and TRBJ2-1; TRBD2 matches at 7 bases. Germline trimming cut 1 base from V and 0 bases from J; bases unmatched to any gene: 3. This CDR3 comprises 16 residues. Looked up from germline, CDR1 is SGHVS and CDR2 is FNYEAQ. The CDR3 loop reads CASSLGWGGSYNEQFF. Here the CDR3 DNA reads TGTGCCAGCAGCTTAGGGTGGGGGGGCTCCTACAATGAGCAGTTCTTC. The variable domain in full, with the rest retrieved from reference TRBV7-6 and TRBJ2-1, is GAGVSQSPRYKVTKRGQDVALRCDPISGHVSLYWYRQALGQGPEFLTYFNYEAQQDKSGLPNDRFSAERPEGSISTLTIQRTEQRDSAMYRCASSLGWGGSYNEQFFGPGTRLTVL.

This clonotype was counted many times. The rearrangement uses TRBV5-1 and TRBJ2-3, with D perhaps being TRBD1 or TRBD2 (5 bases each). The germline gives CDR1 SGHRS, CDR2 YFSETQ. This CDR3 region has 16 residues. V lost 4 bases and J lost 3, with 18 bases in between. This CDR3 is CASSPPTGGYTDTQYF. CDR3 sequence (DNA): TGCGCCAGCAGCCCCCCTACAGGAGGTTATACAGATACGCAGTATTTT.

CDR3 in amino acids: CASSLRLAEYEQYF. CDR3 coding DNA: TGTGCCAGCAGCCTTCGACTAGCGGAATACGAGCAGTACTTC. V gene TRBV12-3 or TRBV12-4 combines with J gene TRBJ2-7, with 9 nucleotides matching TRBD2. Trimming took 6 bases from V and 4 from J; bases not matched to a gene: 7. The CDR3 length is 14 residues.

This clonotype was counted at least ten times. CDR3 amino acids: CSVARGSNQPQHF. Here the CDR3 DNA reads TGCAGCGTTGCCAGGGGTAGCAATCAGCCCCAGCATTTT. This chain links TRBV29-1 with TRBJ1-5; tentatively, D is TRBD1 (6 bases). The CDR3 covers 13 residues. Trimming took 4 bases from V and 0 from J, leaving 7 bases between them. CDR1 SQVTM and CDR2 ANQGSEA come from the germline V gene.

This clonotype has ten or more counts. The CDR3 DNA is TGTGCCAGCAGCCCCTCCGGGAGTCTAGTTTACGAGCAGTACTTC. Translating gives CASSPSGSLVYEQYF. V gene TRBV3-1 combines with J gene TRBJ2-7, with D maybe TRBD2 (6 bases). Per germline, CDR1 LGHDT and CDR2 YNNKEL (reference sequence). The V end lost 4 bases, the J end lost 4 bases, and 17 bases lay between the germline ends. This CDR3 has 15 residues.

This clonotype was counted between two and nine times. This chain links TRBV29-1 with TRBJ2-3; 9 bases align to TRBD2. The trim removed 4 bases at V and 4 bases at J, leaving 3 bases unmatched. CDR1 and CDR2 from the germline V gene are SQVTM and ANQGSEA. The CDR3 length is 13 residues. CDR3 protein: CSVGAGGPDTQYF. DNA for the CDR3: TGCAGCGTTGGGGCGGGGGGGCCAGATACGCAGTATTTT.